This is a list of T cell receptor beta chains from one sample in a study of shared clonotypes between healthy human individuals. TCRdb's copy holds only in-frame clones and misses some; the assay was immunoSEQ multiplex PCR. The data show roughly 770,000 clones, about 96% seen once. The specimen was naive CD8+ T cells sorted from blood. Receptors originate from a man aged 25-45 years in good health. CDR3s include the opening cysteine and the closing phenylalanine or tryptophan. The D gene is left open where the match is weak.

J	length	D	V	CDR3	DNA
TRBJ2-2	15	TRBD1	TRBV27	CASSLRTGAAGELFF	TGTGCCAGCAGCCTGAGGACAGGCGCCGCCGGGGAGCTGTTTTTT
TRBJ2-7	16	TRBD2	TRBV7-8	CASSLDPGLPSYEQYF	TGTGCCAGCAGCTTAGACCCGGGACTACCTTCCTACGAGCAGTACTTC
TRBJ2-2	16	TRBD2	TRBV14	CASSQAPGTSGGELFF	TGTGCCAGCAGCCAAGCCCCCGGGACTAGTGGTGGGGAGCTGTTTTTT
TRBJ1-1	15	.	TRBV5-1	CASSFHAQGSTEAFF	TGCGCCAGCAGCTTCCACGCTCAGGGGAGCACTGAAGCTTTCTTT
TRBJ2-7	17	TRBD1	TRBV7-2	CASSLGAWDRGKYEQYF	TGTGCCAGCAGCTTAGGAGCCTGGGACAGGGGTAAATACGAGCAGTACTTC
TRBJ2-2	15	.	TRBV9	CASSVGRSNTGELFF	TGTGCCAGCAGCGTAGGCAGGTCGAACACCGGGGAGCTGTTTTTT
TRBJ2-7	14	.	TRBV29-1	CSVVSRALSYEQYF	TGCAGCGTCGTGTCGCGGGCTCTCTCCTACGAGCAGTACTTC
TRBJ2-7	11	.	TRBV29-1	CSADRGDEQYF	TGCAGCGCAGATAGAGGGGACGAGCAGTACTTC
TRBJ2-7	17	TRBD1	TRBV11-1	CASSSLGLTGVTYEQYF	TGTGCCAGCAGCTCTTTGGGATTGACAGGGGTTACCTACGAGCAGTACTTC
TRBJ1-3	15	TRBD1	TRBV2	CASSLGTGGGNTIYF	TGTGCCAGCAGCCTCGGGACAGGGGGCGGAAACACCATATATTTT
TRBJ2-5	14	TRBD1	TRBV10-1	CASSADRDQETQYF	TGCGCCAGCAGTGCTGACAGGGACCAAGAGACCCAGTACTTC
TRBJ2-7	15	.	TRBV13	CASSPVVQPTYEQYF	TGTGCCAGCAGCCCGGTAGTACAGCCGACCTACGAGCAGTACTTC
TRBJ2-7	16	TRBD2	TRBV9	CASSVARASGPYEQYF	TGTGCCAGCAGCGTAGCTAGGGCTAGCGGACCCTACGAGCAGTACTTC
TRBJ1-3	14	.	TRBV5-4	CASSLSNSGNTIYF	TGTGCCAGCAGCTTGTCCAACTCTGGAAACACCATATATTTT
TRBJ2-5	15	.	TRBV7-6	CASSLEPTGRETQYF	TGTGCCAGCAGCTTAGAACCTACTGGGCGAGAGACCCAGTACTTC
TRBJ2-2	16	.	TRBV15	CATSRDRAHYTGELFF	TGTGCCACCAGCAGAGATCGGGCCCATTACACCGGGGAGCTGTTTTTT
TRBJ2-1	13	.	TRBV5-5	CASSLGSYNEQFF	TGTGCCAGCAGCTTGGGTTCCTACAATGAGCAGTTCTTC
TRBJ2-2	14	TRBD1	TRBV29-1	CSVEQGANTGELFF	TGCAGCGTTGAACAGGGGGCGAACACCGGGGAGCTGTTTTTT
TRBJ2-7	13	.	TRBV9	CASSVAGGREQYF	TGTGCCAGCAGCGTAGCTGGGGGGCGCGAGCAGTACTTC
TRBJ2-7	14	.	TRBV9	CASSGRDGAYEQYF	TGTGCCAGCAGCGGACGGGACGGAGCCTACGAGCAGTACTTC
TRBJ2-1	16	.	TRBV5-5	CASSLGQIYSYNEQFF	TGTGCCAGCAGCTTAGGACAGATATACTCCTACAATGAGCAGTTCTTC
TRBJ2-3	12	.	TRBV11-3	CASSPAGDTQYF	TGTGCCAGCAGCCCGGCGGGAGATACGCAGTATTTT
TRBJ2-1	12	.	TRBV12-5	CASGFEPREQFF	TGTGCTAGTGGTTTTGAACCCCGTGAGCAGTTCTTC
TRBJ2-7	15	.	TRBV5-6	CASSLETEASYEQYF	TGTGCCAGCAGCTTAGAGACAGAAGCCTCCTACGAGCAGTACTTC
TRBJ2-7	13	TRBD2	TRBV27	CASRGLASYEQYF	TGTGCCAGCCGAGGACTAGCGAGCTACGAGCAGTACTTC
TRBJ1-1	16	TRBD1	TRBV27	CASSFRTGGVYTEAFF	TGTGCCAGCAGTTTTAGGACAGGGGGCGTTTACACTGAAGCTTTCTTT
TRBJ2-7	20	TRBD1	TRBV11-2	CASSLDVWGQGAKSSYEQYF	TGTGCCAGCAGCTTAGATGTTTGGGGACAGGGGGCTAAGAGCTCCTACGAGCAGTACTTC
TRBJ2-7	13	TRBD2	TRBV29-1	CSVALAGYYEQYF	TGCAGCGTTGCCTTAGCGGGTTACTACGAGCAGTACTTC
TRBJ1-2	15	.	TRBV7-9	CASSFGEGVDGGYTF	TGTGCCAGCAGCTTTGGGGAGGGGGTTGATGGAGGCTACACCTTC
TRBJ2-1	13	.	TRBV6-6	CASTIGGGYEQFF	TGTGCCAGCACTATAGGCGGCGGGTATGAGCAGTTCTTC
TRBJ2-1	11	.	TRBV6-5	CASSAYNEQFF	TGTGCCAGCAGTGCCTACAATGAGCAGTTCTTC
TRBJ2-3	15	.	TRBV5-1	CASTSWGTSTDTQYF	TGCGCCAGCACCTCGTGGGGGACTAGCACAGATACGCAGTATTTT
TRBJ2-5	12	.	TRBV29-1	CSVEWQGETQYF	TGCAGCGTTGAATGGCAGGGAGAGACCCAGTACTTC
TRBJ2-5	14	.	TRBV11-2	CASSPPTGKETQYF	TGTGCCAGCAGCCCCCCCACGGGAAAAGAGACCCAGTACTTC
TRBJ2-5	14	.	TRBV5-1	CASSLMAAKETQYF	TGCGCCAGCAGCTTGATGGCAGCGAAAGAGACCCAGTACTTC
TRBJ1-1	13	.	TRBV16	CASSPMGLTEAFF	TGTGCCAGCAGCCCCATGGGACTCACTGAAGCTTTCTTT
TRBJ2-1	14	.	TRBV7-9	CASSFWTDGSEQFF	TGTGCCAGCAGCTTCTGGACAGACGGGTCTGAGCAGTTCTTC
TRBJ1-1	13	.	TRBV9	CASSPNGVTEAFF	TGTGCCAGCAGCCCGAACGGGGTCACTGAAGCTTTCTTT
TRBJ2-3	15	TRBD1	TRBV27	CASSWGTGVTDTQYF	TGTGCCAGCAGTTGGGGGACAGGAGTAACAGATACGCAGTATTTT
TRBJ2-6	16	.	TRBV7-9	CASSLVPSSGANVLTF	TGTGCCAGCAGCTTAGTTCCCAGCTCTGGGGCCAACGTCCTGACTTTC
TRBJ2-5	18	TRBD2	TRBV7-2	CASSLAWPASGSQETQYF	TGTGCCAGCAGCTTAGCCTGGCCAGCTAGCGGTAGCCAAGAGACCCAGTACTTC
TRBJ2-1	16	TRBD1	TRBV27	CASSLFRQGISNEQFF	TGTGCCAGCAGTTTATTCCGACAGGGTATCTCCAATGAGCAGTTCTTC
TRBJ2-5	15	.	TRBV5-4	CASSWRGGGRETQYF	TGTGCCAGCAGCTGGAGGGGAGGGGGGCGAGAGACCCAGTACTTC
TRBJ2-1	15	.	TRBV7-2	CASSLGYRGYNEQFF	TGTGCCAGCAGCTTGGGGTATCGAGGCTACAATGAGCAGTTCTTC
TRBJ2-1	15	TRBD2	TRBV7-9	CASLLGTSANNEQFF	TGTGCCAGCCTGCTAGGGACTAGCGCCAACAATGAGCAGTTCTTC